This is a list of T cell receptor beta chains from one sample in a study of cytomegalovirus exposure and HLA in healthy donors. Using immunoSEQ multiplex PCR, the repertoire was profiled, and TCRdb retains in-frame clones only, with some absent. Of roughly 120,000 clones listed, 82% were seen once; the top ten hold around 2.3%. The specimen sequenced was PBMCs. The receptors shown here come from a woman under 30 in good health and CMV-seronegative. The CDR3 runs from the conserved cysteine through the conserved F or W. Each record gives: D gene, J gene, V gene, clone size, CDR3 protein, CDR3 DNA. The D gene is left open where the match is weak. Not every row has a clone size; where given, it reads once, few, many or a size class.

TRBD2	TRBJ2-1	TRBV4-1	NA	CASSPSGRANNEQFF	TGCGCCAGCAGCCCTAGCGGGAGGGCCAATAATGAGCAGTTCTTC
TRBD1	TRBJ1-5	TRBV28	NA	CASSSGTGGRSQPQHF	TGTGCCAGCAGTTCCGGGACAGGGGGAAGGAGTCAGCCCCAGCATTTT
TRBD1	TRBJ2-5	TRBV2	NA	CASTGTGFDETQYF	TGTGCCAGCACCGGGACAGGGTTTGACGAGACCCAGTACTTC
TRBD2	TRBJ2-7	TRBV7-2	NA	CASASGRAGQYEQYF	TGTGCCAGCGCTAGCGGGAGGGCGGGTCAGTACGAGCAGTACTTC
NA	TRBJ1-1	TRBV6-5	NA	CASSPLTASSEAFF	TGTGCCAGCTCCCCCCTGACAGCCTCTTCTGAAGCTTTCTTT
TRBD2	TRBJ2-1	TRBV6-4	few	CASSDSGTNSYNEQFF	TGTGCCAGCAGTGACTCCGGGACTAACTCCTACAATGAGCAGTTCTTC
NA	TRBJ1-2	TRBV19	few	CASSPFGQRGDYGYTF	TGTGCCAGTAGTCCCTTTGGGCAACGGGGGGACTATGGCTACACCTTC
NA	TRBJ2-1	TRBV28	NA	CASSPSTRLANEQFF	TGTGCCAGCAGTCCATCGACACGGTTGGCTAATGAGCAGTTCTTC
NA	TRBJ1-2	TRBV20-1	NA	CSARQYYGYTF	TGCAGTGCTAGACAGTACTATGGCTACACCTTC
TRBD1	TRBJ1-2	TRBV27	NA	CASSSGQGTYGYTF	TGTGCCAGCTCCTCGGGACAGGGAACCTATGGCTACACCTTC
NA	TRBJ1-6	TRBV27	NA	CARRVPRPLHF	TGTGCCAGGCGGGTTCCTCGCCCCCTCCACTTT
TRBD2	TRBJ2-7	TRBV28	NA	CASSLSLAGAYEQYF	TGTGCCAGCAGTTTATCCCTAGCGGGAGCCTACGAGCAGTACTTC
TRBD1	TRBJ1-3	TRBV30	NA	CAWGIRQGSGNTIYF	TGTGCCTGGGGGATCAGACAGGGCTCTGGAAACACCATATATTTT
TRBD2	TRBJ2-2	TRBV19	once	CASLGTSGPWNTGELFF	TGTGCCAGCCTCGGGACTAGCGGGCCTTGGAACACCGGGGAGCTGTTTTTT
NA	TRBJ1-4	TRBV7-9	few	CASSPTGTLWWKLFF	TGTGCCAGCAGCCCGACAGGAACCCTTTGGTGGAAACTGTTTTTT
NA	TRBJ1-1	TRBV5-1	NA	CASSLGPSGTEAFF	TGCGCCAGCAGCTTGGGCCCCAGCGGTACTGAAGCTTTCTTT
NA	TRBJ2-5	TRBV18	once	CASSDMGETQYF	TGTGCCAGCTCAGACATGGGAGAGACCCAGTACTTC
TRBD2	TRBJ2-5	TRBV29-1	NA	CSVREGSGVQETQYF	TGCAGCGTTCGGGAGGGTAGCGGGGTCCAAGAGACCCAGTACTTC
NA	TRBJ2-4	TRBV9	NA	CASSDLRRGVQYF	TGTGCCAGCAGCGACCTCCGCAGGGGGGTTCAGTACTTC
TRBD2	TRBJ2-5	TRBV7-2	NA	CASSATGTSVETQYF	TGTGCCAGCAGCGCGACCGGGACTAGCGTCGAGACCCAGTACTTC
NA	TRBJ1-5	TRBV7-2	NA	CASRAGRQSNQPQHF	TGTGCCAGCAGAGCCGGGAGGCAAAGCAATCAGCCCCAGCATTTT
NA	TRBJ2-3	TRBV7-6	few	CASSLSRVGDTQYF	TGTGCCAGCAGCTTAAGCAGGGTGGGGGATACGCAGTATTTT
TRBD1	TRBJ2-5	TRBV5-8	NA	CASSFGTGRKKETQYF	TGTGCCAGCAGCTTCGGGACAGGGCGAAAGAAAGAGACCCAGTACTTC
TRBD2	TRBJ2-1	TRBV7-2	NA	CASSSSGGVVNEQFF	TGTGCCAGCAGCTCAAGCGGGGGGGTGGTGAATGAGCAGTTCTTC
NA	TRBJ1-5	TRBV6-1	NA	CASSVRFNYEVVNQPQHF	TGTGCCAGCAGTGTTCGGTTTAATTACGAGGTCGTCAATCAGCCCCAGCATTTT
NA	TRBJ1-3	TRBV6-5	few	CASSYSFRVSGNTIYF	TGTGCCAGCAGTTACAGCTTCAGGGTCTCAGGAAACACCATATATTTT
TRBD2	TRBJ2-1	TRBV4-2	once	CASSQDRTSGYNEQFF	TGTGCCAGCAGCCAAGATCGGACTAGCGGTTACAATGAGCAGTTCTTC
NA	TRBJ2-6	TRBV4-1	NA	CASSHKHNSGANVLTF	TGCGCCAGCAGCCATAAACACAACTCTGGGGCCAACGTCCTGACTTTC
NA	TRBJ1-1	TRBV18	NA	CASSHGDMNTEAFF	TGTGCCAGCTCACACGGGGACATGAACACTGAAGCTTTCTTT
NA	TRBJ2-7	TRBV28	NA	CASSKTTGSSYEQYF	TGTGCCAGCAGCAAAACCACAGGGAGCTCCTACGAGCAGTACTTC
TRBD1	TRBJ1-1	TRBV5-4	NA	CASSLAGQENTEAFF	TGTGCCAGCAGCTTAGCGGGACAGGAGAACACTGAAGCTTTCTTT
TRBD2	TRBJ2-3	TRBV19	few	CASSQLAGVWDTQYF	TGTGCCAGTAGTCAACTAGCGGGAGTTTGGGATACGCAGTATTTT
NA	TRBJ2-2	TRBV5-1	NA	CASSSKVSSGTGELFF	TGCGCCAGCAGCTCGAAGGTTAGCTCGGGCACCGGGGAGCTGTTTTTT
TRBD2	TRBJ2-3	TRBV19	NA	CASKRTSGGGPDTQYF	TGTGCCAGTAAGCGGACTAGCGGGGGGGGCCCAGATACGCAGTATTTT
TRBD1	TRBJ2-7	TRBV7-2	NA	CASSPGGAYEQYF	TGTGCCAGCAGTCCAGGGGGCGCGTACGAGCAGTACTTC
TRBD1	TRBJ1-1	TRBV7-9	few	CASSDRQGRNMNTEAFF	TGTGCCAGCAGCGACCGACAGGGCCGGAACATGAACACTGAAGCTTTCTTT
NA	TRBJ1-6	TRBV7-9	NA	CASILTGSNSPLHF	TGTGCCAGCATACTAACAGGGTCCAATTCACCCCTCCACTTT
TRBD1	TRBJ2-1	TRBV7-9	NA	CASSSPRGPYNEQFF	TGTGCCAGCAGCTCACCAAGGGGGCCCTACAATGAGCAGTTCTTC
NA	TRBJ2-4	TRBV27	NA	CASSLSLGAKNIQYF	TGTGCCAGCAGTTTATCACTCGGAGCCAAAAACATTCAGTACTTC
TRBD1	TRBJ2-7	TRBV5-5	NA	CASSFRVPGTGDGQYF	TGTGCCAGCAGTTTCCGGGTGCCGGGGACAGGTGACGGGCAGTACTTC
NA	TRBJ1-2	TRBV6-5	NA	CASSYLDSSEGYTF	TGTGCCAGCAGTTACCTGGACAGTTCGGAGGGCTACACCTTC
NA	TRBJ1-3	TRBV5-6	NA	CASTRGNTIYF	TGTGCCAGCACCCGCGGGAACACCATATATTTT
NA	TRBJ1-1	TRBV18	NA	CASSYVGVHNTEAFF	TGTGCCAGCTCCTACGTAGGGGTCCATAACACTGAAGCTTTCTTT
NA	TRBJ1-1	TRBV19	NA	CASSISGNTEAFF	TGTGCCAGTAGTATTTCGGGAAACACTGAAGCTTTCTTT
NA	TRBJ1-5	TRBV4-1	NA	CASSHSGFQPQHF	TGCGCCAGCAGCCACTCGGGATTTCAGCCCCAGCATTTT
TRBD2	TRBJ2-3	TRBV27	NA	CASSMTSGDTQYF	TGTGCCAGCAGTATGACTAGCGGAGATACGCAGTATTTT
TRBD1	TRBJ1-1	TRBV28	NA	CASSLFPRGRGNTEAFF	TGTGCCAGCAGTTTATTCCCTAGGGGGCGAGGGAACACTGAAGCTTTCTTT
TRBD1	TRBJ1-4	TRBV7-6	NA	CASSLWDSFNEKLFF	TGTGCCAGCAGCCTATGGGACAGCTTTAATGAAAAACTGTTTTTT
NA	TRBJ2-7	TRBV5-6	few	CASSSEQGAYEQYF	TGTGCCAGCAGCTCCGAACAGGGAGCGTACGAGCAGTACTTC
NA	TRBJ2-1	TRBV15	once	CATSRDQWGLTVYNEQFF	TGTGCCACCAGCAGAGATCAATGGGGATTGACAGTCTACAATGAGCAGTTCTTC
TRBD2	TRBJ2-5	TRBV30	NA	CAWSLGGASETQYF	TGTGCCTGGAGTCTCGGGGGGGCCTCGGAGACCCAGTACTTC
TRBD2	TRBJ2-7	TRBV7-2	NA	CASSSSSGYEQYF	TGTGCCAGCAGCTCATCTAGCGGCTACGAGCAGTACTTC
TRBD2	TRBJ2-2	TRBV5-1	NA	CASSLRTSGSNTGELFF	TGCGCCAGCAGCCTGAGAACTAGCGGTTCGAACACCGGGGAGCTGTTTTTT
TRBD2	TRBJ2-2	TRBV4-2	NA	CASSQDVAGGNTGELFF	TGTGCCAGCAGCCAAGATGTAGCGGGGGGAAACACCGGGGAGCTGTTTTTT
TRBD2	TRBJ2-5	TRBV6-5	NA	CASSYGVAGGQETQYF	TGTGCCAGCAGTTACGGGGTAGCGGGGGGCCAAGAGACCCAGTACTTC
TRBD1	TRBJ1-5	TRBV6-5	NA	CASSRQGSNQPQHF	TGTGCCAGCAGCCGACAGGGTAGCAATCAGCCCCAGCATTTT
TRBD1	TRBJ1-6	TRBV27	NA	CASRAGGTSPLHF	TGTGCCAGCAGGGCAGGGGGAACCTCACCCCTCCACTTT